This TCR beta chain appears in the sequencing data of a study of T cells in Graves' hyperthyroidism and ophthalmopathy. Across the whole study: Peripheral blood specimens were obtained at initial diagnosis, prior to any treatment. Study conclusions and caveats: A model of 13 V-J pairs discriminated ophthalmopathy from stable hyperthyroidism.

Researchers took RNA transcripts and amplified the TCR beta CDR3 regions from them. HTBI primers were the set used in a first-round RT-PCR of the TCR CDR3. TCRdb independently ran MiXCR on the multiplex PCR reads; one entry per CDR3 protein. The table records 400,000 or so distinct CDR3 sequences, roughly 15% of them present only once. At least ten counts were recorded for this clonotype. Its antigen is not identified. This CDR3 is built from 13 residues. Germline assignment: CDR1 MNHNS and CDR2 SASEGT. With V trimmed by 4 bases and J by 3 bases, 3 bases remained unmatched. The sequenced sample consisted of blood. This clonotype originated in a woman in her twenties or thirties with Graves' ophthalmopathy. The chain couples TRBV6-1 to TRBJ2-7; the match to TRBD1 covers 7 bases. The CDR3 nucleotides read TGTGCCAGCAGTGTGGACAGGCTCTACGAGCAGTACTTC. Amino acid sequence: CASSVDRLYEQYF.